This T cell receptor beta chain appears in the sequencing data of a study of PD-1 blockade in classical Hodgkin lymphoma (dated by TCRdb to about 2020). As for the study more broadly: Nivolumab dosing was 3 mg/kg intravenously every 2 weeks, continuing until either disease progression or unacceptable toxicity. A peripheral blood immune signature of response to PD-1 blockade in classical Hodgkin lymphoma was defined using TCR beta sequencing and CyTOF.

Results the study describes overall, beyond this receptor: CD4+ but not CD8+ TCR diversity rose significantly by C4D1 (p=0.0027 vs p=0.16), most apparent in complete responders (p=0.02). Among trial patients, those achieving complete response had baseline diversity similar to that of newly diagnosed patients, while diversity was significantly lower in partial responders and progressors. Lower diversity was observed in patients in whom nivolumab was started less than 1 year after ASCT, and these patients were excluded from later analyses so that confounding by immune reconstitution would be avoided. The study was limited to a single clinical trial cohort, and causes of repertoire differences, possibly disease activity or prior therapy, remained undefined. Baseline TCR diversity was reported to be lower in newly diagnosed patients than in healthy donors and to be lower still in relapsed/refractory patients.

Turning to this clone: Its antigen is currently not known. No much larger clone exists at a distance of one base, and base qualities are not known.

The Qiagen DNeasy kit was used to extract genomic DNA from unsorted PBMCs and from the negatively selected CD4+ and CD8+ fractions. Amplification of TCR beta CDR3 regions was done by immunoSEQ multiplex PCR with primers that anneal to V and J segments. A synthetic immune receptor repertoire was used to minimize amplification bias, and any remaining bias was removed computationally after sequencing. Under the source paper's analysis protocol: Custom Python scripts were used to quantify repertoire diversity as the Shannon entropy index. Unsorted, CD4+ and CD8+ repertoires were analyzed separately, except in combined analyses where CD4+ and CD8+ sequences were merged in silico. A clone was considered expanded if an increase in frequency of at least 2-fold after treatment relative to C1D1 was found, and a pseudocount of 0.5 was applied to clones undetected at baseline. Clones with 0 or 1 copy at C1D1 were defined as singleton clones, while clones with 2 or more copies were defined as non-singleton clones. Clones expanded in unsorted samples were labelled as CD4+, CD8+ or unknown by matching protein sequences in sorted samples from the same patient. Wilcoxon tests on paired samples were used to test diversity changes from C1D1 to C4D1. The table was pulled from immuneACCESS by TCRdb, which kept in-frame rearrangements only. Such tables lose some clones; where checked, under half of the loss comes from unresolved V genes, and the rest has no known cause. V, J and clone size reflect that table, while D and trimming were determined from the DNA. In all, the sample holds 90,000 to 100,000 clones, and approximately 89% of those were seen once. The biggest ten clones account for around a tenth of the sample.

The CDR3 covers 17 residues, taking in both the cysteine and the phenylalanine. Just CDR3 DNA is preserved here, 51 bases in frame from base 1. V sheds 6 bases and J sheds 0 bases, leaving 17 bases between their ends. CDR1 and CDR2, per the germline V gene, are KGHSH and LQKENI. The time point label for this specimen denotes: cycle 2 day 1 (C2D1) of nivolumab. Relapse after autologous stem cell transplantation had occurred in all trial patients, and cohorts A, B and C were distinguished by prior brentuximab vedotin exposure. The trial cohort was composed of over 50 patients with relapsed/refractory classical Hodgkin lymphoma, for whom complete response, partial response or progressive disease was recorded as best overall response. In the multi-cohort phase II CheckMate 205 trial, trial patients received single-agent nivolumab. Best overall response was determined by an independent review committee according to the 2007 International Working Group response criteria. Trial PBMCs were collected immediately before nivolumab initiation (C1D1) and during therapy at cycle 2 day 1 and cycle 4 day 1. Peripheral blood was collected in 8 mL Vacutainer Cell Preparation Tubes, from which PBMCs were isolated by centrifugation and then cryopreserved.

The origin of this receptor is a human donor with classical Hodgkin lymphoma. This material consisted of peripheral blood mononuclear cells (PBMCs), taken before the second cycle of nivolumab. The rearrangement combines TRBV18 with TRBJ2-2; a tentative D match to TRBD1 spans 6 bases. The CDR3 region: CASSTKQGNTNTGELFF. The DNA is as follows: TGTGCCAGCTCGACAAAACAGGGCAACACGAACACCGGGGAGCTGTTTTTT.